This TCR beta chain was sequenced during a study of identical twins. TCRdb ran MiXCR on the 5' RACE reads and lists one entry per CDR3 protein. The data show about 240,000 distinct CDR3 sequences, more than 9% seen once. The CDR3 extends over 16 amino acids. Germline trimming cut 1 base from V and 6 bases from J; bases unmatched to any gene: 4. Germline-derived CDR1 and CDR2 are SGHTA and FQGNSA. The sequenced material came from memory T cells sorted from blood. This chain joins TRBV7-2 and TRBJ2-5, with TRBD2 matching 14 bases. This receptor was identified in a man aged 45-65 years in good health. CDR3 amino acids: CASSLGGTSGSKTQYF. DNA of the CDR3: TGTGCCAGCAGCTTAGGAGGGACTAGCGGGAGTAAGACCCAGTACTTC.